This is a list of T cell receptor beta chains from one sample in a study of blood T cell repertoires in COVID-19. Clones were read by immunoSEQ multiplex PCR, and TCRdb kept only the in-frame ones, dropping some. The repertoire has around 190,000 clones, roughly 91% of them found once; the top ten carry 4% to 5.5%. The specimen sequenced was peripheral blood. Receptors were obtained from a human donor in a cohort sampled during active COVID-19. The CDR3 runs from the conserved cysteine through the conserved F or W. A D gene is named only where the DNA matches it firmly. Expanded clones get a size class; other rows say once, few or many, or leave the size out.

D gene: TRBD1; J gene: TRBJ2-7; V gene: TRBV6-5; clone size: few; CDR3 DNA: TGTGCCAGCAGTTGGGTCCAGGGGGCAAGCTACGAGCAGTACTTC; CDR3 protein: CASSWVQGASYEQYF
D gene: TRBD1; J gene: TRBJ1-5; V gene: TRBV6-6; clone size: NA; CDR3 DNA: TGTGCCAGCAGCAGGACAGGGGGTCGCAATCAGCCCCAGCATTTT; CDR3 protein: CASSRTGGRNQPQHF
D gene: TRBD2; J gene: TRBJ2-2; V gene: TRBV11-3; clone size: NA; CDR3 DNA: TGTGCCAGCAGCTCTCAGGGACTAGCGGGAGATTCGAACACCGGGGAGCTGTTTTTT; CDR3 protein: CASSSQGLAGDSNTGELFF
D gene: TRBD2; J gene: TRBJ2-7; V gene: TRBV27; clone size: NA; CDR3 DNA: TGTGCCAGCAGTCGCGGGACTAGCGGACCAACGAGGAACGAGCAGTACTTC; CDR3 protein: CASSRGTSGPTRNEQYF
D gene: TRBD1; J gene: TRBJ1-2; V gene: TRBV4-3; clone size: NA; CDR3 DNA: TGCGCCAGCAGCCAAGATGGACAGGGGCCCTGGGGCTACACCTTC; CDR3 protein: CASSQDGQGPWGYTF
D gene: TRBD1; J gene: TRBJ1-5; V gene: TRBV4-3; clone size: NA; CDR3 DNA: TGCGCCAGCAGCCAAAATACAGGGGGCAATCAGCCCCAGCATTTT; CDR3 protein: CASSQNTGGNQPQHF
D gene: TRBD1; J gene: TRBJ1-1; V gene: TRBV19; clone size: NA; CDR3 DNA: TGTGCCAGTAGCCCTAATCCGGGACAGGGGAACACTGAAGCTTTCTTT; CDR3 protein: CASSPNPGQGNTEAFF
D gene: TRBD1; J gene: TRBJ2-7; V gene: TRBV9; clone size: NA; CDR3 DNA: TGTGCCAGCAGCGTCGGGACAGGTCAGTACGAGCAGTACTTC; CDR3 protein: CASSVGTGQYEQYF
D gene: NA; J gene: TRBJ2-5; V gene: TRBV4-1; clone size: many; CDR3 DNA: TGCGCCAGCAGCCAAGAAGGCAGGGTCCAAGAGACCCAGTACTTC; CDR3 protein: CASSQEGRVQETQYF
D gene: NA; J gene: TRBJ2-7; V gene: TRBV19; clone size: NA; CDR3 DNA: TGTGCCAGTAGTATAGGGCCCAACTACGAGCAGTACTTC; CDR3 protein: CASSIGPNYEQYF
D gene: TRBD1; J gene: TRBJ2-2; V gene: TRBV6-5; clone size: NA; CDR3 DNA: TGTGCCAGCAGACGGGACAGGCTGAACACCGGGGAGCTGTTTTTT; CDR3 protein: CASRRDRLNTGELFF
D gene: NA; J gene: TRBJ1-2; V gene: TRBV9; clone size: NA; CDR3 DNA: TGTGCCAGCAGCGCGAGTAGGGGGGGTAGTGGCTACACCTTC; CDR3 protein: CASSASRGGSGYTF
D gene: TRBD1; J gene: TRBJ1-1; V gene: TRBV29-1; clone size: NA; CDR3 DNA: TGCAGCGTTGAAGGGGCCAGGGGGGAGGTAACTGAAGCTTTCTTT; CDR3 protein: CSVEGARGEVTEAFF
D gene: TRBD1; J gene: TRBJ2-3; V gene: TRBV29-1; clone size: few; CDR3 DNA: TGCAGCGTCGGGACAGTCGGAAACACAGATACGCAGTATTTT; CDR3 protein: CSVGTVGNTDTQYF
D gene: NA; J gene: TRBJ1-5; V gene: TRBV27; clone size: NA; CDR3 DNA: TGTGCCAGCAGTTTAAGGGGGACTGCGGGGGGCATCAATCAGCCCCAGCATTTT; CDR3 protein: CASSLRGTAGGINQPQHF
D gene: NA; J gene: TRBJ2-1; V gene: TRBV7-9; clone size: NA; CDR3 DNA: TGTGCCAGCAGTAAACCGGGATCTCTCGTCAATGAGCAGTTCTTC; CDR3 protein: CASSKPGSLVNEQFF
D gene: TRBD1; J gene: TRBJ2-1; V gene: TRBV11-3; clone size: NA; CDR3 DNA: TGTGCCAGCAGCCGGGACAGGGGGAGCAATGAGCAGTTCTTC; CDR3 protein: CASSRDRGSNEQFF
D gene: TRBD1; J gene: TRBJ1-1; V gene: TRBV5-1; clone size: NA; CDR3 DNA: TGCGCCAGCAGCGGGGGACAGGGGAACACTGAAGCTTTCTTT; CDR3 protein: CASSGGQGNTEAFF
D gene: TRBD1; J gene: TRBJ1-1; V gene: TRBV19; clone size: NA; CDR3 DNA: TGTGCCAGTAGTGCGGGACAGGGGAACACTGAAGCTTTCTTT; CDR3 protein: CASSAGQGNTEAFF
D gene: NA; J gene: TRBJ1-2; V gene: TRBV7-9; clone size: NA; CDR3 DNA: TGTGCCAGCAGCCCCCTCACGGAGGGATACGGCTACACCTTC; CDR3 protein: CASSPLTEGYGYTF
D gene: NA; J gene: TRBJ1-2; V gene: TRBV24-1; clone size: NA; CDR3 DNA: TGTGCCACCAGTGATCCTGACAGGAGCTATGGCTACACCTTC; CDR3 protein: CATSDPDRSYGYTF
D gene: NA; J gene: TRBJ1-4; V gene: TRBV6-6; clone size: NA; CDR3 DNA: TGTGCCAGCAGTTACCGGGAAAAACTGTTTTTT; CDR3 protein: CASSYREKLFF
D gene: NA; J gene: TRBJ2-1; V gene: TRBV3-1/TRBV3-2; clone size: few; CDR3 DNA: TGTGCCAGCATCTATGTTCGGGACAATGAGCAGTTCTTC; CDR3 protein: CASIYVRDNEQFF
D gene: TRBD2; J gene: TRBJ2-1; V gene: TRBV4-3; clone size: NA; CDR3 DNA: TGCGCCAGCAGCCAAGTTCTCCTAGCGGGGACCTACAATGAGCAGTTCTTC; CDR3 protein: CASSQVLLAGTYNEQFF
D gene: TRBD2; J gene: TRBJ2-7; V gene: TRBV7-8; clone size: NA; CDR3 DNA: TGTGCCAGCAGCTTAGGGACTAGCGGGTGGATCTACGAGCAGTACTTC; CDR3 protein: CASSLGTSGWIYEQYF
D gene: NA; J gene: TRBJ2-1; V gene: TRBV6-2/TRBV6-3; clone size: NA; CDR3 DNA: TGTGCCAGCAGCGCAACTCACAATGAGCAGTTCTTC; CDR3 protein: CASSATHNEQFF
D gene: TRBD2; J gene: TRBJ2-5; V gene: TRBV7-2; clone size: NA; CDR3 DNA: TGTGCCAGCAGGCAGACTAGCGGGGGGGGGCAAGAGACCCAGTACTTC; CDR3 protein: CASRQTSGGGQETQYF
D gene: NA; J gene: TRBJ2-5; V gene: TRBV5-4; clone size: NA; CDR3 DNA: TGTGCCTCACGGCGGGCGCAGCAAGAGACCCAGTACTTC; CDR3 protein: CASRRAQQETQYF
D gene: NA; J gene: TRBJ1-2; V gene: TRBV7-9; clone size: once; CDR3 DNA: TGTGCCAGCAGCTCCCAGGATGGGAGTGGGGGCTACACCTTC; CDR3 protein: CASSSQDGSGGYTF
D gene: TRBD1; J gene: TRBJ2-1; V gene: TRBV30; clone size: NA; CDR3 DNA: TGTGCCTGGAGTTTCGACAGGGTCAAGTTCTTC; CDR3 protein: CAWSFDRVKFF
D gene: NA; J gene: TRBJ1-5; V gene: TRBV30; clone size: NA; CDR3 DNA: TGTGCCTGGAGTGTAGCAGGGTACAACAATCAGCCCCAGCATTTT; CDR3 protein: CAWSVAGYNNQPQHF
D gene: TRBD2; J gene: TRBJ2-7; V gene: TRBV7-2; clone size: NA; CDR3 DNA: TGTGCCAGCAGCAGGCGGACTAGCGGGGGGGCTTTGGAGCAGTACTTC; CDR3 protein: CASSRRTSGGALEQYF
D gene: TRBD2; J gene: TRBJ2-1; V gene: TRBV9; clone size: NA; CDR3 DNA: TGTGCCAGCAGCGAGGGGACTAGCGGGGCCTACAATGAGCAGTTCTTC; CDR3 protein: CASSEGTSGAYNEQFF
D gene: NA; J gene: TRBJ1-2; V gene: TRBV7-9; clone size: few; CDR3 DNA: TGTGCCAGCAGCAACAACTACACCTTC; CDR3 protein: CASSNNYTF
D gene: TRBD2; J gene: TRBJ2-7; V gene: TRBV28; clone size: NA; CDR3 DNA: TGTGCCAGCAGTTTGCGGGGGATCTCCTACGAGCAGTACTTC; CDR3 protein: CASSLRGISYEQYF
D gene: NA; J gene: TRBJ1-5; V gene: TRBV28; clone size: NA; CDR3 DNA: TGTGCCAGCAGTTTCGACATTAGCAATCAGCCCCAGCATTTT; CDR3 protein: CASSFDISNQPQHF
D gene: TRBD1; J gene: TRBJ1-2; V gene: TRBV6-5; clone size: NA; CDR3 DNA: TGTGCCAGCAGTTCACAGGGGGGCTATGGCTACACCTTC; CDR3 protein: CASSSQGGYGYTF
D gene: NA; J gene: TRBJ1-3; V gene: TRBV5-1; clone size: NA; CDR3 DNA: TGCGCCAGCACCTACACAACAGGAGACTCTGGAAACACCATATATTTT; CDR3 protein: CASTYTTGDSGNTIYF
D gene: TRBD1; J gene: TRBJ2-3; V gene: TRBV19; clone size: NA; CDR3 DNA: TGTGCCAGTAGCTCGGGACAGAATCCCACAGATACGCAGTATTTT; CDR3 protein: CASSSGQNPTDTQYF
D gene: NA; J gene: TRBJ2-3; V gene: TRBV4-3; clone size: NA; CDR3 DNA: TGCGCCAGCAGCCCTCACCACCCGGGATCGTCAAATACGCAGTATTTT; CDR3 protein: CASSPHHPGSSNTQYF
D gene: NA; J gene: TRBJ2-6; V gene: TRBV5-4; clone size: NA; CDR3 DNA: TGTGCCAGCAGCTTGGGGCAGTCGATCTCTGGGGCCAACGTCCTGACTTTC; CDR3 protein: CASSLGQSISGANVLTF
D gene: NA; J gene: TRBJ1-1; V gene: TRBV3-1/TRBV3-2; clone size: NA; CDR3 DNA: TGTGCCAGCAGCCTGGGGCAGGTGAACACTGAAGCTTTCTTT; CDR3 protein: CASSLGQVNTEAFF
D gene: NA; J gene: TRBJ1-3; V gene: TRBV21-1; clone size: NA; CDR3 DNA: TGTGCCAGCAGCAAAGCGCTTGAGTCCTCCTCTGGAAACACCATATATTTT; CDR3 protein: CASSKALESSSGNTIYF
D gene: NA; J gene: TRBJ2-1; V gene: TRBV6-5; clone size: once; CDR3 DNA: TGTGCCAGCAGCCGAACATCTCCTGGCAATGAGCAGTTCTTC; CDR3 protein: CASSRTSPGNEQFF
D gene: TRBD1; J gene: TRBJ2-2; V gene: TRBV25-1; clone size: NA; CDR3 DNA: TGTGCCAGCAGTGCCCGGACAGGATCCACCGGGGAGCTGTTTTTT; CDR3 protein: CASSARTGSTGELFF
D gene: NA; J gene: TRBJ1-2; V gene: TRBV5-5; clone size: NA; CDR3 DNA: TGTGCCAGCAGTCCGGACAGCGGCGGCTATGGCTACACCTTC; CDR3 protein: CASSPDSGGYGYTF